Shown below are 8 T cell receptor beta chains from a single sample sequenced in a study of HIV-infected patients and healthy controls. Whole blood was used without fractionation, so all unsorted peripheral T cells were included. Reverse transcription used about 510 ng RNA and constant-region primers for alpha and beta. Using multiplexing indices, alpha and beta chain libraries were generated apart by chain-specific third strand synthesis. TCRdb analysed the 5' RACE reads with MiXCR anew, one entry per CDR3 protein. Of 15,000 to 20,000 distinct CDR3 sequences listed, about 5% are singletons. Sample: blood. These receptors were taken from an adult in good health.

This clonotype was seen repeatedly, ten times or more. The chain employs TRBV7-9 and TRBJ2-7, with 7 bases matching TRBD1. The CDR3 totals 14 residues. Trimming removed 2 bases from V and 2 bases from J; junction bases left unmatched: 3. Germline CDR1 is SEHNR and CDR2 is FQNEAQ (reference sequence). For the CDR3, the DNA is TGTGCCAGCAGCTTAAAGGGGGCCCCCTACGAGCAGTACTTC. Protein: CASSLKGAPYEQYF.

This clonotype was detected many times. The gene calls are TRBV5-1 and TRBJ2-3; 7 bases are a match to TRBD1. CDR1 and CDR2 (germline): SGHRS, YFSETQ. This CDR3 has 16 amino acids. With 4 bases clipped from V and 4 bases from J, the junction kept 12 bases outside the gene matches. CDR3 loop: CASSLTGVASADTQYF. The CDR3 DNA sequence: TGCGCCAGCAGCCTAACAGGGGTTGCGTCTGCAGATACGCAGTATTTT. The variable domain in full, with the rest retrieved from reference TRBV5-1 and TRBJ2-3, is KAGVTQTPRYLIKTRGQQVTLSCSPISGHRSVSWYQQTPGQGLQFLFEYFSETQRNKGNFPGRFSGRQFSNSRSEMNVSTLELGDSALYLCASSLTGVASADTQYFGPGTRLTVL.

By frequency in the sample, this clonotype is medium-sized (0.01 to 0.1%). The CDR3 region has the DNA TGTGCCAGCAGCCACAAATACAATGAGCAGTTCTTC. Protein product: CASSHKYNEQFF. The J gene is TRBJ2-1, the V gene TRBV3-1; D unresolved. The V gene lost 3 bases and the J gene lost 4 bases, with 4 bases spanning the gap. The CDR3 contains 12 residues. CDR1 is LGHDT, CDR2 YNNKEL, per germline (reference sequence).

This clonotype was picked up many times. The chain joins TRBV28 to TRBJ1-4; D may be TRBD1 (5 bases). Deletions cut 5 bases from V and 3 bases from J, with 10 bases between. Per the germline V gene, CDR1 is MDHEN and CDR2 is SYDVKM. This CDR3 region has 14 residues. CDR3 sequence: CASSHQGSNEKLFF. In DNA form, the CDR3 reads TGTGCCAGCAGTCACCAGGGATCTAATGAAAAACTGTTTTTT.

There are many counts of this clonotype. V and J are TRBV27 and TRBJ2-2; 13 bases map to TRBD2. Per germline, CDR1 MNHEY and CDR2 SMNVEV (reference sequence). Trimming removed 5 bases from V and 0 bases from J; junction bases left unmatched: 9. The CDR3 runs 19 residues. Here the CDR3 reads CASSRGLAGIQTNTGELFF. In DNA, the CDR3 is TGTGCCAGCAGTCGGGGACTAGCGGGGATCCAAACGAACACCGGGGAGCTGTTTTTT.

In this sample, this clonotype turned up many times. The J gene is TRBJ2-7, the V gene TRBV18; no clear D gene. CDR1 is KGHSH and CDR2 is LQKENI in the germline V gene. The ends were cut back, 2 bases at V and 2 bases at J, with 10 bases in the middle. The CDR3 totals 14 residues. The CDR3 bases are TGTGCCAGCTCACCAAGCCAGAAACCCTACGAGCAGTACTTC. Translating it yields CASSPSQKPYEQYF. The full variable domain, with the rest looked up from reference TRBV18 and TRBJ2-7, is NAGVMQNPRHLVRRRGQEARLRCSPMKGHSHVYWYRQLPEEGLKFMVYLQKENIIDESGMPKERFSAEFPKEGPSILRIQQVVRGDSAAYFCASSPSQKPYEQYFGPGTRLTVT.

This clonotype was counted ten times or more. The J gene is TRBJ1-4, the V gene TRBV19; TRBD1 matches 9 bases. The CDR3 is 15 residues long. Germline loops: CDR1 LNHDA, CDR2 SQIVND (reference sequence). Trimming took 6 bases from V and 7 from J; bases not matched to a gene: 9. The CDR3 DNA is TGTGCCAGTAGCCTAACAGGGGGCGCGGGTGAAAAACTGTTTTTT. Its translation: CASSLTGGAGEKLFF.

This clonotype has at least ten counts. The chain uses TRBV20-1 and TRBJ2-2; the D gene could be TRBD1 or TRBD2 (6 bases each). The CDR3 is 14 amino acids. V lost 2 bases and J 5 bases, leaving 12 bases between the germline ends. Germline CDR1 is DFQATT and CDR2 is SNEGSKA (reference sequence). The CDR3 DNA sequence: TGCAGTGCTAGAAGCCGGAGGGGGACCGGGGAGCTGTTTTTT. Amino acid sequence: CSARSRRGTGELFF.